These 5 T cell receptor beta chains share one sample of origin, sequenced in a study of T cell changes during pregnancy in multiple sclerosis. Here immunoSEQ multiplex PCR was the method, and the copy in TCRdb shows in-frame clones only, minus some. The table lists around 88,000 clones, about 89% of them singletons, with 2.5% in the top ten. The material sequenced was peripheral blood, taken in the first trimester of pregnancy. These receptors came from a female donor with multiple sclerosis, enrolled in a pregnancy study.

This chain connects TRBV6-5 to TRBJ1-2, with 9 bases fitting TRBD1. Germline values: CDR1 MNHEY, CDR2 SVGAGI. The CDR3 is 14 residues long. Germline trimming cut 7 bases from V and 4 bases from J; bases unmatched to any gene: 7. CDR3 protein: CASTRDRETYGYTF. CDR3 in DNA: TGTGCCAGCACCCGGGACAGGGAAACCTATGGCTACACCTTC.

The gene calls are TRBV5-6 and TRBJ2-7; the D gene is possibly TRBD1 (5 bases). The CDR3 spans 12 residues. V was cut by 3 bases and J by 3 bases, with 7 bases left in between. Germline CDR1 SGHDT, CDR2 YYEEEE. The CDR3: CASSSDNYEQYF. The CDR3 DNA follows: TGTGCCAGCAGCTCGGACAACTACGAGCAGTACTTC.

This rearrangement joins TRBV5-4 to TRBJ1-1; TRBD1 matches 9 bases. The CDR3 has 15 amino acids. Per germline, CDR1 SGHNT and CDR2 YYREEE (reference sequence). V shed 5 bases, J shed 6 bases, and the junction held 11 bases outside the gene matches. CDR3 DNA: TGTGCCAGCAGTCGTAGAGGGACAGGGAGCCCTGAAGCTTTCTTT. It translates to CASSRRGTGSPEAFF.

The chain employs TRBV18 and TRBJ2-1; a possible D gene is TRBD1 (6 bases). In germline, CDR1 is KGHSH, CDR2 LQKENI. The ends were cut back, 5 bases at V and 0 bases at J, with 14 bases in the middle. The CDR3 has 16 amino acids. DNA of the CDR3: TGTGCCAGCTCATCGTCCGCGGACAGCTCCTACAATGAGCAGTTCTTC. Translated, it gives CASSSSADSSYNEQFF.

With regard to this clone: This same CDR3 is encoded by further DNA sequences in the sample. The CDR3 nucleotides read TGTGCCAGCAGTTTAAATCCGGACAGACAAAACATTCAGTACTTC. Its protein is CASSLNPDRQNIQYF. The chain uses TRBV6-5 and TRBJ2-4; possible D gene TRBD1, 6 bases. Trimming cost V 4 bases and J 5 bases, with 15 bases left between them. The CDR3 covers 15 residues. Germline V lookup: CDR1 MNHEY, CDR2 SVGAGI.